The sequence of this T cell receptor beta chain was determined in a study of T cell responses to AZD1222 COVID-19 vaccine. Notes on this clone: Its matching antigen is unknown.

Sequenced by immunoSEQ multiplex PCR; TCRdb stores in-frame clones only, minus some. In the table there are more than 100,000 clones, roughly 90% of which are singletons. The study, taken as a whole, reports: Baseline seropositivity characterized only six AZD1222 recipients. In a largely white British group with more females than males, clonal diversity was possibly underestimated. Nearly half of unique spike-specific TCRs reportedly avoided B.1.351 and B.1.1.7 mutated regions.

The material sequenced was peripheral blood, taken on day 0 of AZD1222 vaccination. This clonotype originated in an adult in good health.

The CDR3 loop reads CASSQVVNEDYGYTF. CDR3 nucleotides: TGCGCCAGCAGCCAAGTCGTCAATGAGGATTATGGCTACACCTTC. This rearrangement joins TRBV4-1 to TRBJ1-2; D unresolved. CDR1 and CDR2 (germline): MGHRA, YSYEKL. The CDR3 covers 15 residues. The V and J ends lost 1 base and 5 bases respectively, with 14 bases between them.